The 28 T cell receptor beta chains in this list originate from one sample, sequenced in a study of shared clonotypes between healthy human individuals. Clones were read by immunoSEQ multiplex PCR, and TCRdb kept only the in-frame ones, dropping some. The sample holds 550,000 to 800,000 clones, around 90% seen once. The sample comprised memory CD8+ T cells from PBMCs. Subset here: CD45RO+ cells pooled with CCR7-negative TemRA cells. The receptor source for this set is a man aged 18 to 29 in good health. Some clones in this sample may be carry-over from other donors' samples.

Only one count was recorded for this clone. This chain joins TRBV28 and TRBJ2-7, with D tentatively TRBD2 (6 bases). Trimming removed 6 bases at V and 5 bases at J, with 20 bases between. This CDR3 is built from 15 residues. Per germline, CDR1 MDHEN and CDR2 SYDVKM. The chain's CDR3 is CASSPLRDVVDEQYF. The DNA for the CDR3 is TGTGCCAGCAGCCCTTTGCGGGATGTGGTGGACGAGCAGTACTTC.

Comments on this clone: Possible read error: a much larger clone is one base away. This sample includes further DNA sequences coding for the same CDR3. CDR3 amino acids: CASSLTDSNYGYTF. CDR3 DNA: TGTGCCAGCAGCCTAACAGACAGTAACTATGGCTACACCTTC. The rearrangement uses TRBV7-9 and TRBJ1-2, with a possible D match to TRBD1 (5 bases). Germline V gives CDR1 SEHNR, CDR2 FQNEAQ (reference sequence). The CDR3 is 14 amino acids. The V end lost 5 bases, the J end lost 1 base, and 11 bases lay between the germline ends.

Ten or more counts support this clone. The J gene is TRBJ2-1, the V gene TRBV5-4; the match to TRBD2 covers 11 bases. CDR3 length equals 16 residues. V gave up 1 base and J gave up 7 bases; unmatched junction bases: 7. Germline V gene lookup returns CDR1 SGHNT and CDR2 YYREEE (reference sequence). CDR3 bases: TGTGCCAGCAGCTTGCGTAGCGGGAGGGTCGGGAATGAGCAGTTCTTC. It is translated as CASSLRSGRVGNEQFF.

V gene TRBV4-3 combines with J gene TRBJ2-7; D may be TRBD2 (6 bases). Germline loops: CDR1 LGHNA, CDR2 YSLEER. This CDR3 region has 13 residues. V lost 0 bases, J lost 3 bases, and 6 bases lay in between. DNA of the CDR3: TGCGCCAGCAGCCAAGAGCGGGGCTACGAGCAGTACTTC. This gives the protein CASSQERGYEQYF.

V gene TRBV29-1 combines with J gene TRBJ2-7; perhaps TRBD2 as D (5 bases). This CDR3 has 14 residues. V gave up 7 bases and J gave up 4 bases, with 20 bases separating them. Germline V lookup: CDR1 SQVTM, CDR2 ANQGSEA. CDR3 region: CSANLATAPYEQYF. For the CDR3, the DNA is TGCAGCGCTAACTTAGCGACCGCCCCATACGAGCAGTACTTC.

The CDR3 is CASSTEFGDGYTF. In nucleotides, the CDR3 is TGTGCCAGCAGTACGGAGTTTGGGGATGGCTACACCTTC. The chain has TRBV28 and TRBJ1-2; no reliable D call. V lost 5 bases and J 6 bases, leaving 13 bases between the germline ends. The CDR3 loop spans 13 amino acids. Germline values: CDR1 MDHEN, CDR2 SYDVKM.

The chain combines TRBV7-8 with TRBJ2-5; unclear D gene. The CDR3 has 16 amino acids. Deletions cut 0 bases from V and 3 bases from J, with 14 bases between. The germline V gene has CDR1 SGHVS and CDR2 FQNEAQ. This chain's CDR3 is CASSLAVTQIKETQYF. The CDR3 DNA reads TGTGCCAGCAGCTTAGCCGTAACGCAGATCAAAGAGACCCAGTACTTC.

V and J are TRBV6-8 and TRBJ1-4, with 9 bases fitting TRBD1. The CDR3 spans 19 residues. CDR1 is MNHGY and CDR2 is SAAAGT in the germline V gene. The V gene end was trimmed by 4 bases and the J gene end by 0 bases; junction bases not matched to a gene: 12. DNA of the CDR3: TGTGCCAGCAGTTTACGGGGCTGGGACAGGGTGTCAACTAATGAAAAACTGTTTTTT. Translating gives CASSLRGWDRVSTNEKLFF.

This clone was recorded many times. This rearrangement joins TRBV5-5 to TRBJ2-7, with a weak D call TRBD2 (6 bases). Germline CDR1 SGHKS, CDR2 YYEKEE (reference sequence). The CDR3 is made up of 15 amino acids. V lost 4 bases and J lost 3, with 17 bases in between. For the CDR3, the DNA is TGTGCCAGCAGCCAGACCGGGAGAATGAGCTACGAGCAGTACTTC. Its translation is CASSQTGRMSYEQYF.

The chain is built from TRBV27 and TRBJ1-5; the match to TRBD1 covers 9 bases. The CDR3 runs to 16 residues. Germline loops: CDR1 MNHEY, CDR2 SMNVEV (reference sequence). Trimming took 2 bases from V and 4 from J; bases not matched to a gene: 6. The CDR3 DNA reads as TGTGCCAGCAGTTTAGGCGACAGGGGGAGTAATCAGCCCCAGCATTTT. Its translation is CASSLGDRGSNQPQHF.

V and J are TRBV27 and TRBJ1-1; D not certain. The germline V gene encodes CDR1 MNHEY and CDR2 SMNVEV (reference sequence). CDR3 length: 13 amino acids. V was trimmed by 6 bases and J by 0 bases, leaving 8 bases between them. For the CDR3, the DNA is TGTGCCAGCAGGCCGGTAATGAACACTGAAGCTTTCTTT. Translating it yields CASRPVMNTEAFF.

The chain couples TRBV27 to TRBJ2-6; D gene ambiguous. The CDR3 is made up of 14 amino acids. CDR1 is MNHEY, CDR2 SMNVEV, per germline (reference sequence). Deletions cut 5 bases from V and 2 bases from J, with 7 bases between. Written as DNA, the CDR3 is TGTGCCAGCAGTCCGCCTCCTGGGGCCAACGTCCTGACTTTC. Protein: CASSPPPGANVLTF.

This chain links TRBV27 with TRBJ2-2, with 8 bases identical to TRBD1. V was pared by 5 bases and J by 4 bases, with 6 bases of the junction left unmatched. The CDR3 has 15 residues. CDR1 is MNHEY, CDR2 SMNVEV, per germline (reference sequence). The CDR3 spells CASSAGQGGTGELFF. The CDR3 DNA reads TGTGCCAGCAGTGCCGGACAGGGAGGCACCGGGGAGCTGTTTTTT.

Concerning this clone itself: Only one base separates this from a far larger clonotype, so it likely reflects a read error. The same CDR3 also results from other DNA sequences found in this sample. The CDR3 here is CASSLAGEQFF. CDR3 in DNA: TGTGCCAGCAGCTTAGCGGGAGAGCAGTTCTTC. The chain employs TRBV7-9 and TRBJ2-1, with D uncertain. The V and J ends lost 0 bases and 10 bases respectively, with 4 bases between them. The CDR3 has 11 residues. The germline CDR1 and CDR2 sequences are SEHNR and FQNEAQ (reference sequence). Based on the CDR3 plus reference TRBV7-9 and TRBJ2-1, the full variable domain is DTGVSQNPRHKITKRGQNVTFRCDPISEHNRLYWYRQTLGQGPEFLTYFQNEAQLEKSRLLSDRFSAERPKGSFSTLEIQRTEQGDSAMYLCASSLAGEQFFGPGTRLTVL.

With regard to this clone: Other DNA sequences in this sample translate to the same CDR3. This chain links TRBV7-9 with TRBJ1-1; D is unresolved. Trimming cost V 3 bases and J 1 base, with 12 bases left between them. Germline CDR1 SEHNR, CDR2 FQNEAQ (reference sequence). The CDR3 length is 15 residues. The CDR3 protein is CASSLGWAGNTEAFF. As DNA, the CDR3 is TGTGCCAGCAGCTTGGGGTGGGCGGGGAACACTGAAGCTTTCTTT.

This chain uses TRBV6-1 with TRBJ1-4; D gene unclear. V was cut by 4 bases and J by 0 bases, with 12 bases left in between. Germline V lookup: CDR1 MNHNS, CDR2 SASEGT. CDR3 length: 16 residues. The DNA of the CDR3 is TGTGCCAGCAGTGTCGAGGGAACTACAACTAATGAAAAACTGTTTTTT. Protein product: CASSVEGTTTNEKLFF.

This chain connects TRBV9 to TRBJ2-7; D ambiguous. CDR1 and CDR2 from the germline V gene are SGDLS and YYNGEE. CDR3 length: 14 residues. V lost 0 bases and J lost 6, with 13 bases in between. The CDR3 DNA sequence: TGTGCCAGCAGCGTAGGGATAGGGTCTCGCGAGCAGTACTTC. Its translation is CASSVGIGSREQYF.

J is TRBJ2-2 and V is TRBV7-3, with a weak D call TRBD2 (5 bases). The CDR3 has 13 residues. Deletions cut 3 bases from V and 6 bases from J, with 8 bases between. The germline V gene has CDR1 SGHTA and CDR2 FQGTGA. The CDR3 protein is CASSFPGAGELFF. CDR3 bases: TGTGCCAGCAGCTTCCCCGGGGCCGGGGAGCTGTTTTTT.

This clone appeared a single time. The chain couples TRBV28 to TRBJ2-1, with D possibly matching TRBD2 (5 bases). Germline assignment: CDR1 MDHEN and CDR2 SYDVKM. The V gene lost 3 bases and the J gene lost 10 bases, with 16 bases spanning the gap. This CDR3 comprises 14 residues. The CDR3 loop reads CASSFSTAWEEQFF. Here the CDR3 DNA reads TGTGCCAGCAGTTTTTCGACTGCCTGGGAGGAGCAGTTCTTC. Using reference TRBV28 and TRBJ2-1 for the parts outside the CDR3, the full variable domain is DVKVTQSSRYLVKRTGEKVFLECVQDMDHENMFWYRQDPGLGLRLIYFSYDVKMKEKGDIPEGYSVSREKKERFSLILESASTNQTSMYLCASSFSTAWEEQFFGPGTRLTVL.

This CDR3 is CASSHLNLAYEQYF. The CDR3 coding sequence is TGTGCCAGCAGCCATTTAAACTTAGCCTACGAGCAGTACTTC. The chain has TRBV11-2 and TRBJ2-7; D remains ambiguous. Looked up from germline, CDR1 is SGHAT and CDR2 is FQNNGV. The CDR3 extends over 14 amino acids. V was pared by 5 bases and J by 2 bases, with 13 bases between.

CDR3 in amino acids: CASSLARIDGRAYNEQFF. The CDR3, as DNA: TGCGCCAGCAGCTTGGCCAGGATTGACGGGAGGGCCTACAATGAGCAGTTCTTC. This sequence joins TRBV5-1 and TRBJ2-1; TRBD2 agrees at 8 bases. The V and J ends lost 0 bases and 2 bases, in that order; junction bases with no gene match: 10. Germline V gives CDR1 SGHRS, CDR2 YFSETQ. The CDR3 extends over 18 amino acids. The variable domain in full, completed from reference TRBV5-1 and TRBJ2-1, reads KAGVTQTPRYLIKTRGQQVTLSCSPISGHRSVSWYQQTPGQGLQFLFEYFSETQRNKGNFPGRFSGRQFSNSRSEMNVSTLELGDSALYLCASSLARIDGRAYNEQFFGPGTRLTVL.

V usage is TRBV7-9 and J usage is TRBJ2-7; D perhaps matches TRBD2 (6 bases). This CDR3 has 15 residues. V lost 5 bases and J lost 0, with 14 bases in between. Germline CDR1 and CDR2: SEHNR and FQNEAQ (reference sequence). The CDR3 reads CASSPPRGSSYEQYF. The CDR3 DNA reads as TGTGCCAGCAGCCCGCCCCGGGGGAGCTCCTACGAGCAGTACTTC.

The CDR3 DNA is TGCGCCAGCAGCCAAGGTCGTAGGGAGGAGGAGTGGCGGACAGATACGCAGTATTTT. It is translated as CASSQGRREEEWRTDTQYF. This sequence joins TRBV4-1 and TRBJ2-3, with a possible D match to TRBD2 (6 bases). CDR3 length: 19 amino acids. Trimming pared 1 base from V and 3 bases from J, leaving 23 bases between. Looked up from germline, CDR1 is MGHRA and CDR2 is YSYEKL.

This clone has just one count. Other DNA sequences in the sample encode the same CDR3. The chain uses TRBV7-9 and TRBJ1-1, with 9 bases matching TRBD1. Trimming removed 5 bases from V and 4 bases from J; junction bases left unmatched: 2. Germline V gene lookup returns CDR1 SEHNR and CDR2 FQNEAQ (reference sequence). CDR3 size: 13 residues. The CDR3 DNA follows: TGTGCCAGCAGCCTGGACAGGGGCACTGAAGCTTTCTTT. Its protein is CASSLDRGTEAFF.

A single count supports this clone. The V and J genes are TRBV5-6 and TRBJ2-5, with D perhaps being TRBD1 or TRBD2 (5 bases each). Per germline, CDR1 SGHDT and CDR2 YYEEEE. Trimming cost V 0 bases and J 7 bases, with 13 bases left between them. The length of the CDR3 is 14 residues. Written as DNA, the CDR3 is TGTGCCAGCAGCTTGGAGGGACGAACTGGGACCCAGTACTTC. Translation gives CASSLEGRTGTQYF.

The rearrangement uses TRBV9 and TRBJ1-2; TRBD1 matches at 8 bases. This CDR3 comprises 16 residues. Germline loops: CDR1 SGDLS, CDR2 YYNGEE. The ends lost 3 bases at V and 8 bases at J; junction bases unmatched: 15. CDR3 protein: CASSATRDRGKVGYTF. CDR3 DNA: TGTGCCAGCAGCGCCACCAGAGACAGGGGCAAGGTCGGCTACACCTTC.

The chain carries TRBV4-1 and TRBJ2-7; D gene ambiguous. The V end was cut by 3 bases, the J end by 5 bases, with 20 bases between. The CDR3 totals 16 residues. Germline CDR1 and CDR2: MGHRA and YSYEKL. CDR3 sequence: CASSHLKSPSPDEQYF. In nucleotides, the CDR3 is TGCGCCAGCAGCCACCTTAAGAGCCCCAGTCCTGACGAGCAGTACTTC.

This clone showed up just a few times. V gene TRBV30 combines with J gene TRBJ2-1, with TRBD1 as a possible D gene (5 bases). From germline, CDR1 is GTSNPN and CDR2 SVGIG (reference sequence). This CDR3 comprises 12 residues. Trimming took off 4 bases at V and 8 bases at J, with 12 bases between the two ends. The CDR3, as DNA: TGTGCCTGGAAACCAGTAGGGGATGAGCAGTTCTTC. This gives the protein CAWKPVGDEQFF.